The 24 T cell receptor beta chains reported below all come from one sample, sequenced in a study of cytomegalovirus exposure and HLA in healthy donors. The study ran its PCR with 60 Vbeta and 13 Jbeta primers. Clones were read by immunoSEQ multiplex PCR, and TCRdb kept only the in-frame ones, dropping some. Here the sample spans 80,000 to 95,000 clones, around 64% being singletons. Source material: PBMCs. Receptors were obtained from a human donor in good health.

The chain couples TRBV7-2 to TRBJ1-5; 8 bases map to TRBD1. J was trimmed by 9 bases and V by 1 base; bases with no gene match: 2. Germline V CDR1 and CDR2: SGHTA, FQGNSA. The CDR3 consists of 13 residues. The CDR3 sequence: CASSLGQGRPQHF. CDR3 nucleotide sequence: TGTGCCAGCAGCTTAGGACAGGGGAGGCCCCAGCATTTT. The full variable domain, rest sourced from reference TRBV7-2 and TRBJ1-5, is GAGVSQSPSNKVTEKGKDVELRCDPISGHTALYWYRQSLGQGLEFLIYFQGNSAPDKSGLPSDRFSAERTGGSVSTLTIQRTQQEDSAVYLCASSLGQGRPQHFGDGTRLSIL.

This rearrangement joins TRBV7-9 to TRBJ1-2; TRBD1 agrees at 8 bases. V was clipped by 4 bases and J by 4 bases; unmatched bases: 14. CDR1 and CDR2 from the germline V gene are SEHNR and FQNEAQ (reference sequence). This CDR3 comprises 17 residues. This chain's CDR3 is CASSSTRQGSLIYGYTF. The CDR3, as DNA: TGTGCCAGCAGCTCAACCAGACAGGGGAGTCTTATCTATGGCTACACCTTC. The full variable domain, with the rest looked up from reference TRBV7-9 and TRBJ1-2, is DTGVSQNPRHKITKRGQNVTFRCDPISEHNRLYWYRQTLGQGPEFLTYFQNEAQLEKSRLLSDRFSAERPKGSFSTLEIQRTEQGDSAMYLCASSSTRQGSLIYGYTFGSGTRLTVV.

The chain uses TRBV6-6 and TRBJ1-2; D remains ambiguous. The V end was cut by 7 bases, the J end by 5 bases, with 11 bases between. Per the germline V gene, CDR1 is MNHNY and CDR2 is SVGAGI (reference sequence). CDR3 length equals 12 residues. The CDR3: CASTNGDYGYTF. The CDR3 DNA reads as TGTGCCAGCACTAACGGGGATTATGGCTACACCTTC.

The rearrangement uses TRBV2 and TRBJ2-1, with D maybe TRBD1 (6 bases). V was clipped by 7 bases and J by 6 bases, with 13 bases between them. The CDR3 contains 13 residues. CDR1 and CDR2 (germline): SNHLY, FYNNEI. CDR3 loop: CASNADRLNEQFF. Here the CDR3 DNA reads TGTGCCAGCAACGCCGACAGGCTCAATGAGCAGTTCTTC.

This clone appeared a few times. In DNA, the CDR3 is TGCAGCGTTGAAGATCAGAGGGTCACCGGGGAGCTGTTTTTT. It is translated as CSVEDQRVTGELFF. The chain links TRBV29-1 to TRBJ2-2, with a weak D call TRBD2 (5 bases). Germline V lookup: CDR1 SQVTM, CDR2 ANQGSEA. CDR3 length equals 14 residues. Trimming cost V 0 bases and J 4 bases, with 9 bases left between them.

The chain employs TRBV5-8 and TRBJ1-3; D gene unclear. This CDR3 contains 17 residues. V was shortened by 3 bases and J by 4 bases, with 20 bases between the two germline ends. Germline V gives CDR1 SGHTS, CDR2 YDEGEE. The CDR3 DNA follows: TGTGCCAGCAGCTCGTTCAAGATTATGGCAAAAGGAAACACCATATATTTT. It codes for CASSSFKIMAKGNTIYF.

The chain joins TRBV30 to TRBJ1-2; TRBD1 might be the D (5 bases). V lost 3 bases and J 8 bases, leaving 19 bases between the germline ends. This CDR3 is 14 amino acids long. Germline loops: CDR1 GTSNPN, CDR2 SVGIG (reference sequence). CDR3 sequence (DNA): TGTGCCTGGAGGTGGGGGAGGGGATATCGGGGCTACACCTTC. Its translation: CAWRWGRGYRGYTF. Together with reference TRBV30 and TRBJ1-2, the CDR3 gives the full variable domain: SQTIHQWPATLVQPVGSPLSLECTVEGTSNPNLYWYRQAAGRGLQLLFYSVGIGQISSEVPQNLSASRPQDRQFILSSKKLLLSDSGFYLCAWRWGRGYRGYTFGSGTRLTVV.

This clone is a singleton in its sample. The chain recombines TRBV10-3 with TRBJ1-4; 11 nucleotides line up with TRBD1. Germline V gene data show CDR1 as ENHRY and CDR2 as SYGVKD. Unmatched junction bases numbered 11, after V lost 3 bases and J lost 8 bases. The length of the CDR3 is 17 residues. DNA for the CDR3: TGTGCCATCAGTGACGCCGGGGGACAGGGGGTAAAGGAAAAACTGTTTTTT. It is translated as CAISDAGGQGVKEKLFF.

The chain is built from TRBV9 and TRBJ2-3; maybe TRBD2 (6 bases). The CDR3 runs to 15 residues. Trimming pared 1 base from V and 1 base from J, leaving 10 bases between. The germline gives CDR1 SGDLS, CDR2 YYNGEE. The CDR3, as DNA: TGTGCCAGCAGCGTACGGGGCGGGGGCACAGATACGCAGTATTTT. Its protein is CASSVRGGGTDTQYF.

This clone was seen more than once but under ten times. The V call is TRBV9, the J call TRBJ1-2; D is unresolved. Per germline, CDR1 SGDLS and CDR2 YYNGEE. The CDR3 has 15 amino acids. V was trimmed by 4 bases and J by 2 bases, leaving 15 bases between them. The DNA of the CDR3 is TGTGCCAGCAGCCCCCCAGGAGGGCGAAACTATGGCTACACCTTC. Residues: CASSPPGGRNYGYTF. The entire variable domain, with the rest obtained from reference TRBV9 and TRBJ1-2, is as follows: DSGVTQTPKHLITATGQRVTLRCSPRSGDLSVYWYQQSLDQGLQFLIQYYNGEERAKGNILERFSAQQFPDLHSELNLSSLELGDSALYFCASSPPGGRNYGYTFGSGTRLTVV.

The chain recombines TRBV19 with TRBJ1-5; tentative D call: TRBD1 (6 bases). Germline CDR1 reads LNHDA; CDR2 reads SQIVND (reference sequence). Trimming left V 7 bases short and J 2 bases short, with 15 bases between. The CDR3 consists of 15 residues. This CDR3 is CASTDGGLGNQPQHF. CDR3 in DNA: TGTGCCAGTACCGACGGGGGGCTCGGCAATCAGCCCCAGCATTTT.

The rearrangement uses TRBV19 and TRBJ2-3; D ambiguous. This CDR3 has 13 amino acids. Germline V gives CDR1 LNHDA, CDR2 SQIVND (reference sequence). Deletions cut 2 bases from V and 7 bases from J, with 10 bases between. The CDR3, as DNA: TGTGCCAGTAGTATACGTCCCCACTATACGCAGTATTTT. As protein: CASSIRPHYTQYF.

This clone was observed a handful of times. V is TRBV7-3 and J is TRBJ1-1; 9 positions match TRBD1. The CDR3 has 13 residues. Germline CDR1 SGHTA, CDR2 FQGTGA. Losses at the gene ends were 6 bases for V and 5 bases for J; bases not matched to a gene: 4. The CDR3, as DNA: TGTGCCAGCAGGGAAGGACAGGGGACTGAAGCTTTCTTT. Its translation is CASREGQGTEAFF.

The chain recombines TRBV7-9 with TRBJ2-3; 10 nucleotides line up with TRBD2. CDR3 length: 15 residues. Trimming removed 8 bases from V and 2 bases from J; junction bases left unmatched: 7. CDR1 is SEHNR and CDR2 is FQNEAQ in the germline V gene (reference sequence). DNA for the CDR3: TGTGCCAGCGCCACTAGCGGGGTGGCCACAGATACGCAGTATTTT. The encoded protein is CASATSGVATDTQYF.

Remarks on this clone: A junction boundary mismatches the germline segment, possibly from a read error. The chain recombines TRBV7-7 with TRBJ2-2; 16 nucleotides match TRBD2. This CDR3 comprises 18 residues. Germline CDR1 is SSHAT and CDR2 is FNYEAQ (reference sequence). This CDR3 reads CASSPGTSGGVNTGELFF. The CDR3 coding sequence is TGTGCTAGCAGTCCCGGGACTAGCGGGGGGGTCAACACCGGGGAGCTGTTTTTT.

The J gene is TRBJ1-1, the V gene TRBV6-4, with TRBD1 identical over 9 bases. Germline values: CDR1 MRHNA, CDR2 SNTAGT. Trimming at V came to 6 bases and at J to 4 bases, leaving 3 bases not matched to a gene. The CDR3 has 13 amino acids. The CDR3 protein is CASRGTGSTEAFF. For the CDR3, the DNA is TGTGCCAGCAGGGGGACAGGGAGCACTGAAGCTTTCTTT.

The rearrangement joins TRBV5-1 to TRBJ2-5; D is possibly TRBD2 (6 bases). The CDR3 is 14 amino acids. CDR1 SGHRS and CDR2 YFSETQ come from the germline V gene. V lost 4 bases to trimming and J lost 2 bases, with 12 bases between them. CDR3 coding DNA: TGCGCCAGCAGCCCACGGACTATTCAAGAGACCCAGTACTTC. This codes for CASSPRTIQETQYF.

The chain uses TRBV18 and TRBJ2-2; 8 bases fit TRBD1. The CDR3 is made up of 17 amino acids. CDR1 KGHSH and CDR2 LQKENI come from the germline V gene. V gave up 2 bases and J gave up 6 bases; unmatched junction bases: 11. The DNA of the CDR3 is TGTGCCAGCTCACCAAAACGAGACAGGGGAGGCGCCGGGGAGCTGTTTTTT. Translated: CASSPKRDRGGAGELFF.

V usage is TRBV6-1 and J usage is TRBJ2-4, with 10 bases aligning to TRBD2. Germline V gives CDR1 MNHNS, CDR2 SASEGT. The CDR3 has 15 amino acids. J gave up 7 bases and V 5 bases, and 8 bases lay outside the gene matches. The CDR3 DNA reads TGTGCCAGCAGTTCCATAGCGGGGGGTCTGAACATTCAGTACTTC. Translating it yields CASSSIAGGLNIQYF.

The rearrangement links TRBV13 to TRBJ2-2, with 7 bases aligning to TRBD1. This CDR3 region has 15 residues. Germline trimming cut 3 bases from V and 4 bases from J; bases unmatched to any gene: 5. Germline V lookup: CDR1 PRHDT, CDR2 FYEKMQ (reference sequence). Written as DNA, the CDR3 is TGTGCCAGCAGCTTCACCGGGGACAGCACCGGGGAGCTGTTTTTT. It encodes CASSFTGDSTGELFF.

V is TRBV9 and J is TRBJ2-3; the D gene is possibly TRBD2 (7 bases). CDR3 length: 16 amino acids. Germline values: CDR1 SGDLS, CDR2 YYNGEE. The V gene lost 4 bases and the J gene lost 8 bases, with 23 bases spanning the gap. The CDR3 bases are TGTGCCAGCAGCCCGAGCCCTTGGGGGGGCGGTGTTACGCAGTATTTT. This sequence encodes CASSPSPWGGGVTQYF.

V and J are TRBV6-4 and TRBJ1-6; 9 nucleotides agree with TRBD1. Trimming cost V 6 bases and J 9 bases; bases outside gene matches: 6. Per germline, CDR1 MRHNA and CDR2 SNTAGT. The CDR3 totals 14 residues. The CDR3 DNA reads as TGTGCCAGCAGCGCGGACAGGGGCTTTTCACCCCTCCACTTT. It translates to CASSADRGFSPLHF.

This rearrangement joins TRBV7-8 to TRBJ2-7; TRBD1 might be the D (5 bases). The germline CDR1 and CDR2 sequences are SGHVS and FQNEAQ. The V end lost 5 bases, the J end lost 3 bases, and 14 bases lay between the germline ends. The CDR3 totals 14 residues. The DNA for the CDR3 is TGTGCCAGCAGCCCCCTCCCAGGGAACTACGAGCAGTACTTC. Translating gives CASSPLPGNYEQYF.

This chain connects TRBV4-3 to TRBJ1-3, with unresolved D. CDR1 and CDR2 from the germline V gene are LGHNA and YSLEER. There are 15 residues in the CDR3. Trimming removed 2 bases at V and 2 bases at J, with 10 bases between. CDR3 region: CASSQRALTGNTIYF. CDR3 nucleotides: TGCGCCAGCAGCCAACGAGCCTTAACTGGAAACACCATATATTTT.